This is a list of T cell receptor beta chains from one sample in a study of Ad26.COV2.S vaccination and SARS-CoV-2 variants. Produced via immunoSEQ multiplex PCR; TCRdb's table is partial and in-frame only. The data contain 300,000 to 350,000 clones, around 89% of them singletons. Here the sequenced sample was peripheral blood, taken in a trial of Ad26.COV2.S vaccine versus placebo. These receptors were obtained from a person between 18 and 65 years old who received the Ad26.COV2.S COVID-19 vaccine or a placebo. CDR3s include the opening cysteine and the closing phenylalanine or tryptophan. Each record gives: clone size, V gene, D gene, J gene, CDR3 length, CDR3 DNA, CDR3 protein. D genes are given only for firm matches. Clone size appears in some rows only: once, few, many, or a class for an expanded clone.

>.|TRBV6-1|.|TRBJ1-1|14
TGTGCCAGCAGTGAAGGTTGGGGGGTCACTGAAGCTTTCTTT
CASSEGWGVTEAFF
>.|TRBV6-5|TRBD2|TRBJ2-7|14
TGTGCCAGCAGTCGACTAGCGGGAACCTACGAGCAGTACTTC
CASSRLAGTYEQYF
>.|TRBV7-8|TRBD1|TRBJ2-7|14
TGTGCCAGCAGCCTGACAGGGGGGTTTGGCGAGCAGTACTTC
CASSLTGGFGEQYF
>.|TRBV5-1|TRBD1|TRBJ1-2|16
TGCGCCAGCAGCCCGACAGGGGAACCCTCTAACTATGGCTACACCTTC
CASSPTGEPSNYGYTF
>.|TRBV9|TRBD2|TRBJ2-5|16
TGTGCCAGCAGCGTAGGGGGACTAGCGGGCCAAGAGACCCAGTACTTC
CASSVGGLAGQETQYF
>.|TRBV10-3|.|TRBJ1-4|15
TGTGCCATCAGTGAGTCTGGGTCTGGTAATGAAAAACTGTTTTTT
CAISESGSGNEKLFF
>.|TRBV5-1|.|TRBJ1-1|13
TGCGCCAGCAGCTTTACAGGGCGCACTGAAGCTTTCTTT
CASSFTGRTEAFF
>.|TRBV30|TRBD1|TRBJ1-2|13
TGTGCCTGGAGCCTCCAGGGGGCGAAGGGCTACACCTTC
CAWSLQGAKGYTF
>.|TRBV4-3|TRBD1|TRBJ2-3|17
TGCGCCAGCAGCCAAGACCCCGGACAGGGGGCTGGAGATACGCAGTATTTT
CASSQDPGQGAGDTQYF
>.|TRBV10-2|TRBD1|TRBJ1-1|15
TGCGCCAGCAGGGATGAGGACAGGTCGAACACTGAAGCTTTCTTT
CASRDEDRSNTEAFF
>.|TRBV5-1|.|TRBJ1-1|13
TGCGCCACCCGTGCAGGGGTGAACACTGAAGCTTTCTTT
CATRAGVNTEAFF
>.|TRBV11-2|TRBD1|TRBJ1-1|13
TGTGCCAGCAGCTTAGACAGGGGGACTGAAGCTTTCTTT
CASSLDRGTEAFF
>.|TRBV19|.|TRBJ2-7|14
TGTGCCAGTAGTATAGGATCAGGAACCTACGAGCAGTACTTC
CASSIGSGTYEQYF
>.|TRBV27|.|TRBJ2-5|12
TGTGCCAGCAGTTTACCCCAAGAGACCCAGTACTTC
CASSLPQETQYF
>.|TRBV5-4|.|TRBJ2-5|15
TGTGCCAGCAGCTTGTCGACGGGGGTCGGAGAGACCCAGTACTTC
CASSLSTGVGETQYF
>.|TRBV5-8|.|TRBJ2-7|16
TGTGCCAGCAGCTTGGTTAGCCTGAGGAGCTCCTACGAGCAGTACTTC
CASSLVSLRSSYEQYF
>.|TRBV29-1|.|TRBJ1-1|12
TGCAGCTCATTGACAGGGAACACTGAAGCTTTCTTT
CSSLTGNTEAFF
>.|TRBV12-3/TRBV12-4|.|TRBJ1-1|12
TGTGCCAGCAGACTACTTGGCACTGAAGCTTTCTTT
CASRLLGTEAFF
>.|TRBV5-1|.|TRBJ2-1|15
TGCGCCAGCAGCTTAGGGGCAACGGGGTACAATGAGCAGTTCTTC
CASSLGATGYNEQFF
>.|TRBV28|.|TRBJ2-7|13
TGTGCCAGCAGTTTAATCAGTGGCCACGAGCAGTACTTC
CASSLISGHEQYF
>.|TRBV2|TRBD2|TRBJ2-1|14
TGTGCCAGCAGGCGGACTAGCGGGGGAGATGAGCAGTTCTTC
CASRRTSGGDEQFF
>.|TRBV3-1/TRBV3-2|.|TRBJ2-7|12
TGTGCCAGCAGCCAAGAGGGCTACGAGCAGTACTTC
CASSQEGYEQYF
>.|TRBV6-2/TRBV6-3|.|TRBJ2-7|13
TGTGCCAGCAGTTATGGTCAAAACTACGAGCAGTACTTC
CASSYGQNYEQYF
>few|TRBV29-1|.|TRBJ1-1|12
TGCAGCGGAGGATTAGGGGATACTGAAGCTTTCTTT
CSGGLGDTEAFF
>.|TRBV6-2/TRBV6-3|.|TRBJ1-1|15
TGTGCCAGCCGCCGGGGGGGGAGTGGTGACACTGAAGCTTTCTTT
CASRRGGSGDTEAFF
>.|TRBV9|TRBD1|TRBJ2-1|16
TGTGCCAGCAGCCACTCACAGGGGAACTCCTACAATGAGCAGTTCTTC
CASSHSQGNSYNEQFF
>.|TRBV5-1|.|TRBJ2-3|16
TGCGCCAGCAGCTCCCCCACCGGGAGTGGGACAGATACGCAGTATTTT
CASSSPTGSGTDTQYF
>.|TRBV5-1|.|TRBJ2-5|15
TGCGCCAGCAGCTTGGGATGGGGGCGGCAAGAGACCCAGTACTTC
CASSLGWGRQETQYF
>.|TRBV15|.|TRBJ1-1|14
TGTGCCACCAGCGGTACGGGCGTGAACACTGAAGCTTTCTTT
CATSGTGVNTEAFF
>.|TRBV18|TRBD1|TRBJ2-2|16
TGTGCCAGCTCACCCACCGGGACAGGGTTTTCCGGGGAGCTGTTTTTT
CASSPTGTGFSGELFF
>.|TRBV21-1|.|TRBJ2-2|15
TGTGCCAGCAGCAAAGAGGCTAGAGGGACCGGGGAGCTGTTTTTT
CASSKEARGTGELFF
>.|TRBV5-1|.|TRBJ1-2|14
TGCGCCAGCAGCTTGGTTGACGTAGATGGGGGCTACACCTTC
CASSLVDVDGGYTF
>few|TRBV4-2|.|TRBJ2-7|15
TGTGCCAGCAGCTCCTCCGGACAGCCGGGGTACGAGCAGTACTTC
CASSSSGQPGYEQYF
>.|TRBV19|.|TRBJ2-1|15
TGTGCCAGTAGTACGTCCGACAGAGCCTACAATGAGCAGTTCTTC
CASSTSDRAYNEQFF
>few|TRBV30|.|TRBJ1-1|11
TGTGCCTGGAGGTTATACACTGAAGCTTTCTTT
CAWRLYTEAFF
>.|TRBV11-2|TRBD1|TRBJ2-7|14
TGTGCCAGCAGGTCAACGGGACAGGGCTACGAGCAGTACTTC
CASRSTGQGYEQYF
>.|TRBV6-5|.|TRBJ2-1|13
TGTGCCAGCAGAACAAACTCCTACAATGAGCAGTTCTTC
CASRTNSYNEQFF
>.|TRBV6-1|TRBD1|TRBJ1-4|15
TGTGCCAGCAGTGAAGCGCAGGGGGGAAATGAAAAACTGTTTTTT
CASSEAQGGNEKLFF
>.|TRBV3-1/TRBV3-2|.|TRBJ2-7|12
TGTGCCAGCAGCACAAGCTCCTACGAGCAGTACTTC
CASSTSSYEQYF
>.|TRBV5-5|TRBD2|TRBJ2-7|16
TGTGCCAGCAGCTTGGTTCTTAGCGGGAGCTCCTACGAGCAGTACTTC
CASSLVLSGSSYEQYF
>.|TRBV28|.|TRBJ2-2|15
TGTGCCAGCAGTGGCGGGCGGGAAGCTACCGGGGAGCTGTTTTTT
CASSGGREATGELFF
>.|TRBV28|.|TRBJ2-2|13
TGTGCCAGCAGACGTCCCAACACCGGGGAGCTGTTTTTT
CASRRPNTGELFF
>.|TRBV11-3|.|TRBJ2-1|13
TGTGCCAGCAGCTTAGATAGGATCAATGAGCAGTTCTTC
CASSLDRINEQFF
>.|TRBV4-1|.|TRBJ1-5|16
TGCGCCAGCAGCCAAGATCCATATACTAGCAATCAGCCCCAGCATTTT
CASSQDPYTSNQPQHF
>.|TRBV15|.|TRBJ2-2|14
TGTGCCACCAGCAACTATTGGGGGACCGGGGAGCTGTTTTTT
CATSNYWGTGELFF
>.|TRBV2|.|TRBJ2-1|12
TGTGCCAGCAGGGTTGGGGAAAATGAGCAGTTCTTC
CASRVGENEQFF
>.|TRBV7-2|.|TRBJ2-1|16
TGTGCCAGCAGCCTCAGTGGGAGGACGGCCGGCGATGAGCAGTTCTTC
CASSLSGRTAGDEQFF
>.|TRBV19|.|TRBJ2-5|16
TGTGCCAGTAGTAAAGGGGGTCAGGACGGACGGGAGACCCAGTACTTC
CASSKGGQDGRETQYF
>.|TRBV5-5|TRBD2|TRBJ2-2|19
TGTGCCAGCAGCTTACTCGAATTCGAGCGGGGGAGTTACACCGGGGAGCTGTTTTTT
CASSLLEFERGSYTGELFF